The next 11 T cell receptor beta chains were all read from a single sample in a study of identifying expanded T cells in peripheral blood. Using immunoSEQ multiplex PCR, the repertoire was profiled, and TCRdb retains in-frame clones only, with some absent. The table has around 95,000 clones, approximately 88% seen once. Source material: blood. The receptor set was obtained from a person aged 18 to 75 in good health.

This chain joins TRBV29-1 and TRBJ2-5; 9 positions agree with TRBD1. V shed 6 bases and J 5 bases; nucleotides not matched to a gene: 10. Germline V gives CDR1 SQVTM, CDR2 ANQGSEA. The CDR3 runs 14 residues. CDR3 loop: CSVTLGTGMETQYF. As DNA, the CDR3 is TGCAGCGTGACCCTAGGGACAGGGATGGAGACCCAGTACTTC.

The chain carries TRBV4-1 and TRBJ2-4; D is unresolved. Deletions cut 4 bases from V and 0 bases from J, with 13 bases between. This CDR3 is built from 16 residues. The V gene's germline CDR1 is MGHRA and CDR2 YSYEKL. CDR3 sequence reads: CASSLAPILAKNIQYF. In DNA form, the CDR3 reads TGCGCCAGCAGCCTCGCCCCCATCCTAGCCAAAAACATTCAGTACTTC.

This chain connects TRBV30 to TRBJ1-2; the match to TRBD1 covers 7 bases. The CDR3 loop spans 15 amino acids. The J segment lost 2 bases and the V segment lost 0 bases, leaving 6 bases of the junction unmatched. CDR1 and CDR2 (germline): GTSNPN, SVGIG (reference sequence). CDR3 sequence reads: CAWSVALQGNYGYTF. CDR3 in DNA: TGTGCCTGGAGTGTAGCTCTACAGGGGAACTATGGCTACACCTTC.

CDR3 loop: CAWSHPDRVTGNTIYF. For the CDR3, the DNA is TGTGCCTGGAGCCATCCTGACAGGGTGACTGGAAACACCATATATTTT. The gene calls are TRBV30 and TRBJ1-3; TRBD1 agrees at 7 bases. Germline V gene sequence: CDR1 GTSNPN, CDR2 SVGIG (reference sequence). V dropped 3 bases and J dropped 2; count of bases not matched to a gene: 10. The CDR3 contains 16 residues.

This chain joins TRBV9 and TRBJ1-1; a weak D match, TRBD1 (5 bases). CDR1 and CDR2 (germline): SGDLS, YYNGEE. This CDR3 spans 15 amino acids. The V gene lost 0 bases and the J gene lost 6 bases, with 15 bases spanning the gap. CDR3 DNA: TGTGCCAGCAGCGTAGGACTAGTTTGGGGCCCTGAAGCTTTCTTT. Protein: CASSVGLVWGPEAFF.

This clone was detected once. The chain has TRBV19 and TRBJ1-5; TRBD1 aligns across 7 bases. Germline-derived CDR1 and CDR2 are LNHDA and SQIVND (reference sequence). This CDR3 comprises 18 residues. The trim removed 3 bases at V and 5 bases at J, leaving 16 bases unmatched. CDR3 residues: CASSMRGQGSNFHQPQHF. CDR3 in DNA: TGTGCCAGTAGTATGAGGGGGCAGGGGTCCAATTTCCATCAGCCCCAGCATTTT.

This clone was seen only a few times. The chain uses TRBV7-2 and TRBJ1-2, with D possibly TRBD1 on 5 matching bases. Germline assignment: CDR1 SGHTA and CDR2 FQGNSA. Trimming took 4 bases from V and 8 from J, leaving 17 bases between them. The CDR3 is 14 residues long. CDR3 in DNA: TGTGCCAGCAGCTCCCCTGTGACGGGGCGAGGCTACACCTTC. It specifies CASSSPVTGRGYTF. Based on the CDR3 plus reference TRBV7-2 and TRBJ1-2, the full variable domain is GAGVSQSPSNKVTEKGKDVELRCDPISGHTALYWYRQSLGQGLEFLIYFQGNSAPDKSGLPSDRFSAERTGGSVSTLTIQRTQQEDSAVYLCASSSPVTGRGYTFGSGTRLTVV.

The chain's CDR3 is CASSSSGTDTQYF. The CDR3 DNA follows: TGTGCCAGTAGTTCTAGCGGGACAGATACGCAGTATTTT. This chain uses TRBV19 with TRBJ2-3, with 8 bases fitting TRBD2. CDR3 length: 13 amino acids. Germline values: CDR1 LNHDA, CDR2 SQIVND (reference sequence). V shed 5 bases and J 3 bases; nucleotides not matched to a gene: 1.

V gene TRBV19 combines with J gene TRBJ2-3; possible D gene TRBD2, 5 bases. The V and J ends lost 6 bases and 6 bases respectively, with 19 bases between them. Per germline, CDR1 LNHDA and CDR2 SQIVND (reference sequence). The CDR3 is 15 residues long. The CDR3 bases are TGTGCCAGTAGCCCCGGTGGGGAGCAGATCGATACGCAGTATTTT. Translating it yields CASSPGGEQIDTQYF.

V and J are TRBV7-9 and TRBJ2-6, with TRBD1 identical over 8 bases. V dropped 5 bases and J dropped 2; count of bases not matched to a gene: 2. The CDR3 is 15 amino acids. Germline V gives CDR1 SEHNR, CDR2 FQNEAQ (reference sequence). The DNA for the CDR3 is TGTGCCAGCAGCGGGGACAGGACTGGGGCCAACGTCCTGACTTTC. Protein product: CASSGDRTGANVLTF.

V and J are TRBV6-4 and TRBJ2-2; possibly TRBD2 for D (5 bases). The CDR3 contains 15 residues. CDR1 is MRHNA and CDR2 is SNTAGT in the germline V gene. V shed 6 bases and J shed 6 bases, with 17 bases lying between them. CDR3 sequence reads: CASRADLTSPGELFF. The CDR3 DNA reads as TGTGCCAGCAGAGCGGACTTAACGTCACCCGGGGAGCTGTTTTTT.